These T cell receptor beta chains were read from a single sample in a study of naive and memory T cell subsets. TCRdb itself ran the UMI-ligation and nested PCR reads through MiXCR, one entry per CDR3 protein. This sample has 130,000 to 150,000 distinct CDR3 sequences, with 15% to 20% found just once. Material for sequencing was naive CD4+ T cells from blood. These receptors were obtained from a human donor in good health. Both conserved end residues are part of each CDR3. The D gene is left open where the match is weak. Size is omitted from some rows. Given values are once, few, many or a class for expanded clones.

abundance	d_gene	v_gene	j_gene	CDR3nt	CDR3aa
-	-	TRBV6-2/TRBV6-3	TRBJ2-5	TGTGCCAGCAGTTACGGACCCGGAGGGCAGCAAGAGACCCAGTACTTC	CASSYGPGGQQETQYF
-	TRBD1	TRBV3-1	TRBJ2-2	TGTGCCAGCAGCCTCCGGGACAGACCCACCGGGGAGCTGTTTTTT	CASSLRDRPTGELFF
-	TRBD2	TRBV6-2/TRBV6-3	TRBJ2-7	TGTGCCAGCCGGCGGGGGAGGACGGAATACGCCTACGAGCAGTACTTC	CASRRGRTEYAYEQYF
many	-	TRBV20-1	TRBJ2-3	TGCAGTGCTAGTGGTTCGACGGGGTCAGATACGCAGTATTTT	CSASGSTGSDTQYF
many	-	TRBV7-3	TRBJ2-1	TGTGCCAGCAGCGCAGCGGGCAGCTCCTACAATGAGCAGTTCTTC	CASSAAGSSYNEQFF
few	-	TRBV6-1	TRBJ2-7	TGTGCCAGCAGTGCGATCCAGACGGGATCCTACGAGCAGTACTTC	CASSAIQTGSYEQYF
few	TRBD1	TRBV25-1	TRBJ1-2	TGTGCCAGCAGTGAATCTCCGCCGGGACAGGGGCACTATGGCTACACCTTC	CASSESPPGQGHYGYTF
few	TRBD1	TRBV9	TRBJ1-2	TGTGCCACCACTCAACTACGAACAGGGGGCCTATATGGCTACACCTTC	CATTQLRTGGLYGYTF
few	-	TRBV29-1	TRBJ2-7	TGCAGCGTGACGGGCGATGAGCAGTACTTC	CSVTGDEQYF
few	-	TRBV15	TRBJ2-7	TGTGCCACCAGCGGATGGACGGACTCCTACGAGCAGTACTTC	CATSGWTDSYEQYF
few	-	TRBV4-2	TRBJ2-3	TGTGCCAGCAGCCCGGCAGCTTTGAGCACAGATACGCAGTATTTT	CASSPAALSTDTQYF
few	-	TRBV6-1	TRBJ2-7	TGTGCCAGCAGTGAGGAACTGACCTACGAGCAGTACTTC	CASSEELTYEQYF
-	-	TRBV4-3	TRBJ2-7	TGCGCCAGCAGCCAAGCCCGTCAGGAGAGGTTCGCCGAGCAGTACTTC	CASSQARQERFAEQYF
few	-	TRBV20-1	TRBJ2-2	TGCAGTGCTAGACCCACAACGGGACTCCCCATTCGGGAGCTGTTTTTT	CSARPTTGLPIRELFF
few	-	TRBV12-3/TRBV12-4	TRBJ1-1	TGTGCCAGCACCCCGGGACGGAACCTTTGGTACACTGAAGCTTTCTTT	CASTPGRNLWYTEAFF
many	-	TRBV25-1	TRBJ2-1	TGTGCCAGCAGCCGAACCGACTCCTTCAATGAGCAGTTCTTC	CASSRTDSFNEQFF
-	-	TRBV6-5	TRBJ2-3	TGTGCCAGCAGTTTGAATCTCCCCCTCGGGGTGGCGAGACCAGATACGCAGTATTTT	CASSLNLPLGVARPDTQYF
few	-	TRBV20-1	TRBJ2-7	TGCAGTGCCAAAACAGGGAATGGGTACGAGCAGTACTTC	CSAKTGNGYEQYF
-	-	TRBV5-4	TRBJ1-1	TGTGCCAGCAGCTTGGAACAGGTTAACACTGAAGCTTTCTTT	CASSLEQVNTEAFF
-	-	TRBV14	TRBJ2-5	TGTGCCAGCAGCCAAGGGGGCCTCTACGTACAAGAGACCCAGTACTTC	CASSQGGLYVQETQYF
-	-	TRBV19	TRBJ1-6	TGTGCCAGTAGTATTACAGGGTCACCGCTCAATAATTCACCCCTCCACTTT	CASSITGSPLNNSPLHF
many	-	TRBV4-1	TRBJ2-1	TGCGCCAGCAGCCAAGGGCAGAACTCCTACAATGAGCAGTTCTTC	CASSQGQNSYNEQFF
few	-	TRBV30	TRBJ1-5	TGTGCCTGGAGCACACAGGCCAGTCAGCCCCAGCATTTT	CAWSTQASQPQHF
-	-	TRBV5-1	TRBJ2-4	TGCGCCAGCAGAACGCGCACAGAAAACATTCAGTACTTC	CASRTRTENIQYF
-	TRBD2	TRBV11-1	TRBJ2-1	TGTGCCAGCAGCTTTTCTAGCGGGGGATACAATGAGCAGTTCTTC	CASSFSSGGYNEQFF
many	TRBD2	TRBV20-1	TRBJ2-5	TGCAGTGTGGGGAGGGGCCAAGAGACCCAGTACTTC	CSVGRGQETQYF
-	-	TRBV5-1	TRBJ2-1	TGCGCCAGCATAAAGGGGGGATCCTACAATGAGCAGTTCTTC	CASIKGGSYNEQFF
few	TRBD1	TRBV20-1	TRBJ1-2	TGCAGTGCTAGAGAGGGGACAGTGAGAGGCTACACCTTC	CSAREGTVRGYTF
-	-	TRBV20-1	TRBJ2-3	TGCAGTGGAGGGGGGGGTTTCACAGATACGCAGTATTTT	CSGGGGFTDTQYF
-	TRBD2	TRBV5-4	TRBJ2-4	TGTGCCAGCAGCTCCTACGGACTAGCGGGTATAGCCAAAAACATTCAGTACTTC	CASSSYGLAGIAKNIQYF
-	-	TRBV24-1	TRBJ1-1	TGTGCCACCAGTGACCGAAGTGGGACTGAAGCTTTCTTT	CATSDRSGTEAFF
-	-	TRBV7-2	TRBJ2-7	TGTGCCAGCAGCTTAGGCAGGGGGAGGTACGAGCAGTACTTC	CASSLGRGRYEQYF
few	TRBD1	TRBV10-3	TRBJ1-5	TGTGCCATTCAAGACAGGGTAGCTCAGCCCCAGCATTTT	CAIQDRVAQPQHF
-	-	TRBV5-1	TRBJ1-1	TGCGCCAGCAGCTTGGCCATTGTAAGGGCGTCCACTGAAGCTTTCTTT	CASSLAIVRASTEAFF
-	-	TRBV28	TRBJ2-1	TGTGCCAGCAGTTTTGGGACCGCGGGGACGACCTACAATGAGCAGTTCTTC	CASSFGTAGTTYNEQFF
-	TRBD1	TRBV12-3/TRBV12-4	TRBJ2-7	TGTGCCAGCAGTTCCCGCCGGACAGGGGGGTACGAGCAGTACTTC	CASSSRRTGGYEQYF
few	-	TRBV18	TRBJ1-5	TGTGCCAGCTCACTACAGGACAGTACCTTGTGGCCCCAGCATTTT	CASSLQDSTLWPQHF
few	-	TRBV5-6	TRBJ2-2	TGTGCCAGCAGCCAGGACAGCTACACCGGGGAGCTGTTTTTT	CASSQDSYTGELFF
once	TRBD2	TRBV7-3	TRBJ2-7	TGTGCCAGCAGCTACACTAGCGGGGCCCCTACCGAGCAGTACTTC	CASSYTSGAPTEQYF
few	-	TRBV29-1	TRBJ1-4	TGCAGCGTTCTAAACAGAACTAATGAAAAACTGTTTTTT	CSVLNRTNEKLFF